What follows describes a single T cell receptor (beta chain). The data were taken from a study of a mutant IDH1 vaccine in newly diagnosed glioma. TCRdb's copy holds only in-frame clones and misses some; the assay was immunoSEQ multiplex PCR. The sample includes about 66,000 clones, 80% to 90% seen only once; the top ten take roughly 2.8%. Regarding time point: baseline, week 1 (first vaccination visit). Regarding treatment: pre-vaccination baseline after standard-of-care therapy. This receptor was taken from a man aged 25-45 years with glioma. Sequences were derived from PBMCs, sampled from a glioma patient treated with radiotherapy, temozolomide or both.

The CDR3 nucleotides read TGTGCCTGGAGCCCAGGGAACTCCTACGAGCAGTACTTC. Its translation: CAWSPGNSYEQYF. The rearrangement joins TRBV30 to TRBJ2-7; D might be TRBD1 (5 bases). Trimming cost V 3 bases and J 0 bases, with 9 bases left between them. The CDR3 sequence is 13 residues long. Germline V gives CDR1 GTSNPN, CDR2 SVGIG (reference sequence).